A single sample is the source of the 13 T cell receptor beta chains below, sequenced in a study of shared clonotypes between healthy human individuals. Clones were sequenced by immunoSEQ multiplex PCR, and TCRdb holds only the in-frame ones, with some missing. The data hold about 2.4 million clones, with approximately 94% observed a single time. Sequencing used naive CD4+ T cells from PBMCs. Subset given: CD45RA+ positively selected. Receptors were obtained from a man aged 18 to 30 in good health. Some clones in this sample may be carry-over from other donors' samples.

The CDR3 here is CASSLVPQTRYEQYF. The CDR3 DNA reads TGCGCCAGCAGCTTGGTACCCCAGACCCGCTACGAGCAGTACTTC. The chain employs TRBV5-1 and TRBJ2-7; D call uncertain. The germline V and J ends were trimmed by 0 bases and 3 bases, with 13 bases remaining between them. The CDR3 runs 15 residues. Germline CDR1 reads SGHRS; CDR2 reads YFSETQ.

The chain links TRBV6-1 to TRBJ2-1; weak D call: TRBD2 (6 bases). Trimming stripped 8 bases from V and 7 bases from J, with 15 bases between. CDR1 is MNHNS, CDR2 SASEGT, per germline. The CDR3 has 13 amino acids. In DNA, the CDR3 is TGTGCCAGCGGGGGAGGTGGTGGGAATGAGCAGTTCTTC. Its translation: CASGGGGGNEQFF.

V and J are TRBV29-1 and TRBJ2-1, with 8 bases matching TRBD2. The CDR3 totals 14 residues. Germline V gene sequence: CDR1 SQVTM, CDR2 ANQGSEA. V was clipped by 7 bases and J by 6 bases; unmatched bases: 11. The CDR3 bases are TGCAGCGCCCCGGGGGGGCGGCCGATCAATGAGCAGTTCTTC. Translated: CSAPGGRPINEQFF.

As to this clone: This same CDR3 is encoded by further DNA sequences in the sample. The chain combines TRBV28 with TRBJ1-2; perhaps TRBD1 as D (5 bases). The V end was cut by 2 bases, the J end by 4 bases, with 8 bases between. The CDR3 is 13 amino acids. The V gene's germline CDR1 is MDHEN and CDR2 SYDVKM. The CDR3 DNA sequence: TGTGCCAGCAGTTTAAAGGGGTTCTATGGCTACACCTTC. Translating it yields CASSLKGFYGYTF.

This chain joins TRBV18 and TRBJ1-1; a weak D match, TRBD1 (5 bases). Trimming pared 6 bases from V and 5 bases from J, leaving 16 bases between. The CDR3 is made up of 14 amino acids. Germline CDR1 and CDR2: KGHSH and LQKENI. CDR3 region: CASSDQGQRTEAFF. CDR3 bases: TGTGCCAGCTCCGACCAGGGCCAGAGGACTGAAGCTTTCTTT.

The chain carries TRBV6-1 and TRBJ2-5; weak D call: TRBD1 (6 bases). The CDR3 runs to 15 residues. The germline gives CDR1 MNHNS, CDR2 SASEGT. The V and J ends lost 4 bases and 1 base respectively, with 13 bases between them. The CDR3: CASSVTGTSQETQYF. In DNA form, the CDR3 reads TGTGCCAGCAGTGTGACCGGGACAAGCCAAGAGACCCAGTACTTC.

This clone was detected only once. The chain couples TRBV7-8 to TRBJ1-4, with TRBD1 identical over 9 bases. Germline lookup yields CDR1 SGHVS and CDR2 FQNEAQ. V shed 5 bases and J 6 bases; nucleotides not matched to a gene: 1. The CDR3 loop spans 13 amino acids. CDR3 protein: CASSRDRDEKLFF. In nucleotides, the CDR3 is TGTGCCAGCAGCCGGGACAGGGATGAAAAACTGTTTTTT.

In regard to this clone: This CDR3 is also generated by other DNA sequences in the sample. The chain employs TRBV18 and TRBJ2-7; a possible D gene is TRBD1 (6 bases). Trimming took off 3 bases at V and 6 bases at J, with 12 bases between the two ends. Looked up from germline, CDR1 is KGHSH and CDR2 is LQKENI. This CDR3 region has 13 residues. CDR3: CASSPGTSGEQYF. As DNA, the CDR3 is TGTGCCAGCTCACCCGGGACATCGGGCGAGCAGTACTTC. The full variable domain, in which reference TRBV18 and TRBJ2-7 provide the parts outside the CDR3, is NAGVMQNPRHLVRRRGQEARLRCSPMKGHSHVYWYRQLPEEGLKFMVYLQKENIIDESGMPKERFSAEFPKEGPSILRIQQVVRGDSAAYFCASSPGTSGEQYFGPGTRLTVT.

V and J are TRBV7-7 and TRBJ2-2; the D is unclear. CDR1 and CDR2 from the germline V gene are SSHAT and FNYEAQ (reference sequence). The ends were cut back, 5 bases at V and 2 bases at J, with 15 bases in the middle. The CDR3 loop spans 16 amino acids. This chain's CDR3 is CASSLTYSRNTGELFF. The CDR3 region has the DNA TGTGCCAGCAGCCTAACCTACTCGAGAAACACCGGGGAGCTGTTTTTT.

V usage is TRBV5-5 and J usage is TRBJ2-6; 7 bases match TRBD1. The J segment lost 4 bases and the V segment lost 0 bases, leaving 1 base of the junction unmatched. Germline V gene data show CDR1 as SGHKS and CDR2 as YYEKEE (reference sequence). CDR3 length: 15 residues. The CDR3 nucleotides read TGTGCCAGCAGCTTGGAGGGGGCCGGGGCCAACGTCCTGACTTTC. The encoded protein is CASSLEGAGANVLTF. The complete variable domain, with remaining parts taken from reference TRBV5-5 and TRBJ2-6, reads DAGVTQSPTHLIKTRGQQVTLRCSPISGHKSVSWYQQVLGQGPQFIFQYYEKEERGRGNFPDRFSARQFPNYSSELNVNALLLGDSALYLCASSLEGAGANVLTFGAGSRLTVL.

The chain employs TRBV18 and TRBJ2-7, with 8 positions matching TRBD1. Germline V lookup: CDR1 KGHSH, CDR2 LQKENI. With 3 bases clipped from V and 5 bases from J, the junction kept 6 bases outside the gene matches. The CDR3 has 14 residues. The CDR3 region has the DNA TGTGCCAGCTCACCTTGGAGACAGGGGAACGAGCAGTACTTC. Its translation is CASSPWRQGNEQYF.

CDR3 region: CASKGGTLNTEAFF. The CDR3, as DNA: TGTGCCAGTAAGGGGGGAACATTGAACACTGAAGCTTTCTTT. This chain links TRBV19 with TRBJ1-1, with D tentatively TRBD1 (6 bases). The CDR3 runs to 14 residues. V was shortened by 7 bases and J by 0 bases, with 12 bases between the two germline ends. Germline V CDR1 and CDR2: LNHDA, SQIVND (reference sequence).

A single count supports this clone. This sequence joins TRBV7-2 and TRBJ2-1; D is perhaps TRBD2 (6 bases). With 1 base removed from V and 8 bases from J, the gap between germline ends came to 9 bases. The CDR3 consists of 13 residues. Germline-derived CDR1 and CDR2 are SGHTA and FQGNSA. The CDR3 reads CASSLGLVYEQFF. CDR3 sequence (DNA): TGTGCCAGCAGCTTAGGACTAGTCTATGAGCAGTTCTTC.